Here is one T cell receptor (beta chain) with its context. The antigen remains unidentified. These data originate in a study of cytomegalovirus exposure and HLA in healthy donors. Broader study findings: About 180 TCR beta chains were listed as cytomegalovirus-associated. Earlier analysis yielded a pattern in which most TCR beta V segments were productive about 90% or about 30% of the time.

V shed 5 bases, J shed 2 bases, and the junction held 6 bases outside the gene matches. The CDR3 is 15 residues long. The germline V gene has CDR1 MNHEY and CDR2 SVGAGI. This PCR relied on a set of 60 Vbeta primers and 13 Jbeta primers. Original methodology: The count from a later analysis was tens of millions of unique TCR beta chains, 9 million to 12 million of them shared. Produced via immunoSEQ multiplex PCR; TCRdb's table is partial and in-frame only. V and J calls and clone size are as listed in that table; D and trimming were resolved from the DNA. Among about 72,000 clones listed, 70% to 80% were seen once.

The clonotype was recovered from a man between 40 and 49 years old in good health and CMV-seronegative. V usage is TRBV6-5 and J usage is TRBJ2-7; 10 nucleotides align to TRBD2. The sequencing input was PBMCs. The CDR3 loop reads CASSISGLAAYEQYF. CDR3 DNA sequence: TGTGCCAGCAGTATATCTGGACTAGCGGCCTACGAGCAGTACTTC.